This TCR beta chain stems from a study of T cell repertoires in cytomegalovirus infection. Background on the study: The authors relied on CMV epitopes, both recently identified HLA-C-restricted and well-studied HLA-B-restricted. Based on public TCR beta signatures, there were indications of CMV infection and of a matching HLA type.

TCRdb passed the reads through MiXCR, listing each CDR3 protein once. The repertoire holds roughly 150,000 distinct CDR3 sequences, about 32% seen once, with roughly half in the top ten. Overall study results and limits: Cumulative public TCR beta family frequency identified CMV carriers with the relevant HLA. Dominant in the ex vivo response were TCR beta clonotypes restricted by HLA-C and specific for CMV.

As concerns this clonotype: Its specificity is unknown.

The CDR3 loop spans 15 amino acids. The germline CDR1 and CDR2 sequences are SEHNR and FQNEAQ (reference sequence). Trimming removed 5 bases at V and 4 bases at J, with 15 bases between. The sequencing here drew on CD8+ T cells from cultured PBMCs, taken from culture after CMV antigen stimulation. V is TRBV7-9 and J is TRBJ1-5; D possibly corresponds to TRBD1 (5 bases). This TCR derives from a human donor in good health (CMV status not recorded). Some clones in this sample may be carry-over from other donors' samples. The CDR3 reads CASSLSRGKNQPQHF. The DNA of the CDR3 is TGTGCCAGCAGCCTCTCGCGGGGGAAGAATCAGCCCCAGCATTTT.